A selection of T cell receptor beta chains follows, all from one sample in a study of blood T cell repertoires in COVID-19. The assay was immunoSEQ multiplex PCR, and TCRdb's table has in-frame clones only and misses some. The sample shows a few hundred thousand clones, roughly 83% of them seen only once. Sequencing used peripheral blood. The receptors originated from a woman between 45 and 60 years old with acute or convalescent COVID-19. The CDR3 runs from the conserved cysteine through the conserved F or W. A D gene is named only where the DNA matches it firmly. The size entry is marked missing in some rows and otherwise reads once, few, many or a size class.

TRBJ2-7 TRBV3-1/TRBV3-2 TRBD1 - TGTGCCAGCAGCCAAGGGTACTTGGGACAGGGGGCCTACGAGCAGTACTTC CASSQGYLGQGAYEQYF
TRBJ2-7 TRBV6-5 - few TGTGCCAGCAGTTCCGAATACAGGGTCCTAAAGCAGTACTTC CASSSEYRVLKQYF
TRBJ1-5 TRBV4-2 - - TGTGCCAGCAGCCAAGATGGCGACAGCTCTAATCAGCCCCAGCATTTT CASSQDGDSSNQPQHF
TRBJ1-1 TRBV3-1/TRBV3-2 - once TGTGCCAGCAGCCTTAGGGGGTTTGAAGCTTTCTTT CASSLRGFEAFF
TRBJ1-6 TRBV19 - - TGTGCCAGTAGTCCACGGGGGTTAGATTCACCCCTCCACTTT CASSPRGLDSPLHF
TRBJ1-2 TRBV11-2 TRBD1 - TGTGCCAGCACCCCCTCAGGGGGGTTTTATGGCTACACCTTC CASTPSGGFYGYTF
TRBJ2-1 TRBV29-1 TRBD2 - TGCAGCGTCGGGTATCATAAGCGGGAGCAAGGAAATGAGCAGTTCTTC CSVGYHKREQGNEQFF
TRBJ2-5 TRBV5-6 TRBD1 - TGTGCCAGCAGCTTGGATTATAGGACAGGGGGTACAGAGACCCAGTACTTC CASSLDYRTGGTETQYF
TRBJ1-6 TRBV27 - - TGTGCCAGCAGTTCCGACGGAGTATATTCACCCCTCCACTTT CASSSDGVYSPLHF
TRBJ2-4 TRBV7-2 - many TGTGCCAGCAGCGCTGGGACACTATTAGCCAAAAACATTCAGTACTTC CASSAGTLLAKNIQYF
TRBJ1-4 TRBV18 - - TGTGCCAGCTCACCGGGGCGCAGAGAAAAACTGTTTTTT CASSPGRREKLFF